Listed here are 2 T cell receptor beta chains from one sample, sequenced in a study of blood T cell repertoires in COVID-19. Generated by immunoSEQ multiplex PCR, the TCRdb table keeps only in-frame clones and is missing some. This sample has about 280,000 clones, with approximately 81% found just once. Sequenced: PBMCs or T cells enriched from blood (not recorded which). These receptors were taken from a woman aged 45-65 years who had recovered from COVID-19.

The V and J genes are TRBV19 and TRBJ2-1, with D perhaps TRBD2 (6 bases). Germline V CDR1 and CDR2: LNHDA, SQIVND (reference sequence). This CDR3 comprises 11 residues. V lost 6 bases, J lost 9 bases, and 9 bases lay in between. CDR3 loop: CASRGDSEQFF. The CDR3 bases are TGTGCCAGTAGAGGGGACTCTGAGCAGTTCTTC.

This clone came up once. This rearrangement joins TRBV11-2 to TRBJ2-7, with 14 nucleotides matching TRBD2. The CDR3 sequence is 17 residues long. Germline trimming cut 5 bases from V and 4 bases from J; bases unmatched to any gene: 10. Germline V gene data show CDR1 as SGHAT and CDR2 as FQNNGV. CDR3 nucleotides: TGTGCCAGCAGCGGACCGGGACTAGCGGGAGTGGGGTACGAGCAGTACTTC. Amino acids: CASSGPGLAGVGYEQYF.